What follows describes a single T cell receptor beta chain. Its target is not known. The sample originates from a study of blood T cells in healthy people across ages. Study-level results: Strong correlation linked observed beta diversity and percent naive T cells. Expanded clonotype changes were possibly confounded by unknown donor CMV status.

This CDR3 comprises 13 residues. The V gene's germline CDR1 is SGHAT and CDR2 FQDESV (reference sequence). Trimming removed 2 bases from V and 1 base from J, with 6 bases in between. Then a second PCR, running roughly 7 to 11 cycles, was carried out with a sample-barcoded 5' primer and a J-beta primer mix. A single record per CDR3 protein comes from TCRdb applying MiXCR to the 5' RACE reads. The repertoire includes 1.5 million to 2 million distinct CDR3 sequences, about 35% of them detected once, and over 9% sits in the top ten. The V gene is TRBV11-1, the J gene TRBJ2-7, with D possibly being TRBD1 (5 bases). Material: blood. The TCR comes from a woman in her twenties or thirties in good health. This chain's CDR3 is CASSLNRSYEQYF. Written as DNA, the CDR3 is TGTGCCAGCAGCTTAAACAGGTCCTACGAGCAGTACTTC. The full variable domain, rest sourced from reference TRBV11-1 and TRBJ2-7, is EAEVAQSPRYKITEKSQAVAFWCDPISGHATLYWYRQILGQGPELLVQFQDESVVDDSQLPKDRFSAERLKGVDSTLKIQPAELGDSAMYLCASSLNRSYEQYFGPGTRLTVT.